This TCR beta chain was captured by sequencing in a study of blood T cell repertoires in COVID-19. Study-level information: T cells, B-cell-depleted T cells, or PBMCs supplied cDNA or gDNA.

The method was immunoSEQ multiplex PCR; TCRdb's version includes in-frame clones alone and lacks a portion of them. Of over 300,000 clones in the sample, roughly 88% were seen once. The CDR3 length is 14 residues. V lost 3 bases to trimming and J lost 0 bases, with 6 bases between them. Germline CDR1 reads SNHLY; CDR2 reads FYNNEI. Participants had their cohort set by participant-reported clinical history. This clonotype was obtained from a woman aged 25 to 39 with acute COVID-19. The sample comprised PBMCs or T cells enriched from blood (not recorded which). The chain uses TRBV2 and TRBJ2-4; D is possibly TRBD1 (6 bases). The CDR3 spells CASSEDRAKNIQYF. The CDR3 DNA follows: TGTGCCAGCAGTGAGGACAGAGCCAAAAACATTCAGTACTTC.